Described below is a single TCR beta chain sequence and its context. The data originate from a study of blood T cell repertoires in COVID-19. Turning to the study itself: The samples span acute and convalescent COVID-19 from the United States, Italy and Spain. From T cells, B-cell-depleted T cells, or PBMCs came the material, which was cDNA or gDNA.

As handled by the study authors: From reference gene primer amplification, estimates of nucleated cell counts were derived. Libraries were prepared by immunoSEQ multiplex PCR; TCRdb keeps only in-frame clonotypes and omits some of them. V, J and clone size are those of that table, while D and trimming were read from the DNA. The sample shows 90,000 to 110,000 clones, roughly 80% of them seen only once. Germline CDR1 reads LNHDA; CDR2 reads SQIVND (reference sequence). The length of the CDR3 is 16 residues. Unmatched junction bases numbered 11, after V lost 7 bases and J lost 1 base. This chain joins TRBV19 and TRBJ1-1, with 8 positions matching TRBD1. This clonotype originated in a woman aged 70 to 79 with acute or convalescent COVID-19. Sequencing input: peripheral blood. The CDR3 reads CASTPRQGTQNTEAFF. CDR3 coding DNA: TGTGCCAGTACCCCCAGACAGGGGACTCAGAACACTGAAGCTTTCTTT.